This TCR beta chain came from a study of shared clonotypes between healthy human individuals. At the level of the study: The composition of the donors was a couple of women and a few men aged 18 to 49. Study-level results: Four donors held about 5% of naive CD4 clonotypes in common. The diversity represented, both genetic and in exposure history, was limited by few donors.

Donors had no recently reported acute infections or vaccinations and were HIV-negative. The germline CDR1 and CDR2 sequences are LNHDA and SQIVND (reference sequence). V was cut by 3 bases and J by 0 bases, with 12 bases left in between. The CDR3 is 15 residues long. Repertoires were generated with immunoSEQ multiplex PCR, while TCRdb's copy carries only in-frame clones and drops some. The repertoire consists of 2 million to 3 million clones, with under 95% occurring once and the leading ten covering approximately 0.37%. With respect to this clone: The antigen is unknown.

Sequencing input: naive CD4+ T cells from PBMCs. This sample's subset: CD45RA+ positively selected. The chain recombines TRBV19 with TRBJ2-7; D uncertain. The clonotype comes from a man aged 18 to 30 in good health. Some clones in this sample may be carry-over from other donors' samples. The DNA for the CDR3 is TGTGCCAGTAGTATCCGGGCAAGAGACTCCTACGAGCAGTACTTC. Translated, it gives CASSIRARDSYEQYF. The full variable domain, with the rest looked up from reference TRBV19 and TRBJ2-7, is DGGITQSPKYLFRKEGQNVTLSCEQNLNHDAMYWYRQDPGQGLRLIYYSQIVNDFQKGDIAEGYSVSREKKESFPLTVTSAQKNPTAFYLCASSIRARDSYEQYFGPGTRLTVT.